What follows describes a single TCR beta chain. The data originate from a study of blood T cell repertoires in COVID-19. TCRdb's table, derived via immunoSEQ multiplex PCR, lists solely in-frame clones and lacks some. This sample carries a few hundred thousand clones, approximately 85% of them seen once, and the ten largest clones take 1.9%. Grouping used clinical history reported by participants in a survey and questionnaire. The sequenced sample consisted of PBMCs or T cells enriched from blood (not recorded which). The sequence came from a woman between 50 and 59 years old who had recovered from COVID-19.

CDR3 sequence (DNA): TGTGCCAGCAGCCCGTCGGGGGACCTACGAGTGTTGTACTTC. This encodes CASSPSGDLRVLYF. The chain couples TRBV3-1 (or the pseudogene TRBV3-2) to TRBJ2-7, with D possibly matching TRBD2 (6 bases). CDR1 and CDR2 (germline): LGHDT, YNNKEL (reference sequence). V gave up 4 bases and J gave up 12 bases, with 22 bases separating them. The CDR3 contains 14 residues.